The T cell receptor (beta chain) described here comes from a study of shared clonotypes between healthy human individuals (dated by TCRdb to between 2020 and 2021). For the study in its entirety: The cohort included a few men and a couple of women between 18 and 49 years of age. To estimate repertoire size and how much clonotypes are shared between individuals, the study performed deep sequencing of blood TCR repertoires from roughly five healthy adults. To increase sequencing depth and limit assay-specific biases, different laboratories used diverse techniques to prepare libraries and sequence TCR repertoires. For each donor, CD4 naive and CD4 memory were each run on three plates, CD8 naive on two plates, and CD8 memory on one plate. Leukapheresis yielded between about 0.8 and 8.9 billion PBMCs per donor. Results and caveats for the whole study, not just this receptor: Naive subsets generally had larger estimated clonotype richness than memory subsets did. Only blood was sampled, and tissue TCR repertoires likely differ from those in blood. Sharing across a few donors was observed for 5% to 6.5% of naive CD4, 3% to 3.5% of naive CD8, 2% to 2.5% of memory CD4, and roughly 0.43% of memory CD8 clonotypes. Compared with non-shared clonotypes, the clonotypes found in all four sorted-subset donors had higher generation probabilities. Rarefaction of sorted-subset datasets indicated incomplete sequencing despite the large sequencing depth. Because the study included only a small number of donors, the genetic and exposure-history diversity represented was limited. Pairwise subsampling indicated that sequencing depth was expected to affect the degree of clonotype sharing among donors.

CDR1 and CDR2 are read off the germline V gene (reference sequence) as SGHNT and YYREEE. The CDR3 sequence holds 18 residues, the cysteine and phenylalanine included. The kept DNA is CDR3 alone, 54 bases in frame from the first base. V lost 3 bases and J lost 2 bases; the stretch between them is 22 bases long. Concerning this clone itself: It has no known antigen specificity. No clone much larger than this one lies a single base away; base qualities are absent.

Donors were healthy HIV-negative adults with no recently reported acute infections or vaccinations. Every donor was a Caucasian adult living in Nashville, Tennessee, USA. CD4+ T cells were enriched by magnetic negative selection, after which naive cells were positively selected on CD45RA and the negative fraction was taken as the memory subset. Blood was obtained by leukapheresis, after which PBMCs were separated by Ficoll-Histopaque density gradient centrifugation and cryopreserved in liquid nitrogen vapor phase. Analytical flow cytometry was used to check the purity and quantity of every magnetically sorted T cell population. Each sorted fraction had its genomic DNA isolated and then quantified by UV absorbance on a Nanodrop 2000c. Using the deep immunoSEQ assay, TCR CDR3 regions were amplified from genomic DNA by multiplex PCR. Genomic DNA extracted from each cell subset was distributed evenly over all wells of several immunoSEQ 96-well plates, and each plate served as one replicate. For sorted subsets, roughly 200 ng genomic DNA, equal to 30,000 or so T cell genomes, was loaded into each replicate PCR. Purified libraries were quantified with a Qubit 3.0 fluorometer, sized on a Bioanalyzer 2100, and re-quantified with the KAPA Library Quantification kit. Every immunoSEQ 96-well plate was sequenced on a dedicated single-read 150-cycle Illumina NextSeq 550 flow cell. The authors' analysis ran thus. Because only junctional sequences without quality scores were contained in the immunoSEQ output, filtering matching that applied to full-length reads could not be performed. To assign V/J genes and CDR3, sequences were annotated against IMGT germline references using PyIR, a Python wrapper for IgBLAST v1.9. Reads were filtered out if the reads had weak V/J assignments (E-value above 1e-6), no CDR3, stop codons, out-of-frame junctions, or ambiguous translated residues. V3J clonotypes were defined by identical inferred V gene, J gene, and CDR3 amino acid sequence. To compute the percentage overlap between repertoires, the number of shared unique clonotypes was divided by the size of the smaller repertoire. Three approaches were used to assess repertoire richness: RTK rarefaction, the Chao1 estimator, and Recon v2.1 estimates of unobserved clonotypes. Generation probabilities were computed with OLGA for all TCRbeta clonotypes obtained by the gDNA method from several donors. As stored in TCRdb, this immuneACCESS dataset retains in-frame rearrangements with V and J assigned. A fraction of the clones does not appear; measured against another copy, unresolved V genes explain less than half of the discrepancy, and the remainder lacks a known reason. The DNA was the basis for D and trimming; V, J and clone size are from that table. The sample table records roughly 1 million clones; about 76% of these occur just once. About 1.5% of the sample is in the top ten clones.

Sequencing was done on a sample of memory CD4+ T cells sorted from blood. The cell subset or site tag for this specimen amounts to: CD45RA-negative fraction. The sequence joins TRBV5-4 to TRBJ2-3, and possibly TRBD2, on 7 matching bases. The source is a man aged 18 to 29 in good health. The nucleotide sequence reads TGTGCCAGCAGCTCACCCGGGGTTAGGGGGAGGGTCACAGATACGCAGTATTTT. Translated, this is CASSSPGVRGRVTDTQYF.